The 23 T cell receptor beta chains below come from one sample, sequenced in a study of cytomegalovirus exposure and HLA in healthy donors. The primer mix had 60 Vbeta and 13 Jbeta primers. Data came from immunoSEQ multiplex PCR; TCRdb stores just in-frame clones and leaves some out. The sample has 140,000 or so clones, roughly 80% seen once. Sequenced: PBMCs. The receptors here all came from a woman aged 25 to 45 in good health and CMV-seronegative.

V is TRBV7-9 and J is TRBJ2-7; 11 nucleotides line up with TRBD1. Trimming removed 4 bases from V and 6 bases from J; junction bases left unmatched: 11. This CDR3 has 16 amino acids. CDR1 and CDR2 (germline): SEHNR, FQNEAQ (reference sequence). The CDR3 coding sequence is TGTGCCAGCAGCTCCCCGACCGGGACAGGGGGGCTCGAGCAGTACTTC. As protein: CASSSPTGTGGLEQYF.

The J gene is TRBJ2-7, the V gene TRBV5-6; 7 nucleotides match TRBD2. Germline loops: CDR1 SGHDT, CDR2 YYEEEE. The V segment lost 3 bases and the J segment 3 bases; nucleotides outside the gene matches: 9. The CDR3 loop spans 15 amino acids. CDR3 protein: CASSSTSTPGYEQYF. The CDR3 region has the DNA TGTGCCAGCAGCTCGACTAGCACTCCGGGCTACGAGCAGTACTTC.

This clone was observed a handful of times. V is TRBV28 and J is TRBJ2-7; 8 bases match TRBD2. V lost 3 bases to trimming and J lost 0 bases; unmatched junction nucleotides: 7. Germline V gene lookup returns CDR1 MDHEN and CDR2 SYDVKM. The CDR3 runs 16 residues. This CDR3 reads CASSFKLAESSYEQYF. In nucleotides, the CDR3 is TGTGCCAGCAGTTTTAAACTAGCGGAGAGCTCCTACGAGCAGTACTTC.

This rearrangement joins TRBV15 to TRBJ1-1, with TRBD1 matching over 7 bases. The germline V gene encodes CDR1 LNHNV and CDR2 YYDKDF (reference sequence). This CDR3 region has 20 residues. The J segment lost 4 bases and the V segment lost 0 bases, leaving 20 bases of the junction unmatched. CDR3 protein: CATSRDLLGIIDPGGTEAFF. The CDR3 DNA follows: TGTGCCACCAGCAGAGATCTGTTGGGCATAATTGATCCAGGGGGCACTGAAGCTTTCTTT. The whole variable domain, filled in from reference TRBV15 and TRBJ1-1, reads DAMVIQNPRYQVTQFGKPVTLSCSQTLNHNVMYWYQQKSSQAPKLLFHYYDKDFNNEADTPDNFQSRRPNTSFCFLDIRSPGLGDTAMYLCATSRDLLGIIDPGGTEAFFGQGTRLTVV.

The CDR3 DNA reads as TGCAGCGTTATCCCAGGGGACTATGGCTACACCTTC. This sequence encodes CSVIPGDYGYTF. The chain has TRBV29-1 and TRBJ1-2; TRBD1 is a possible D gene (6 bases). This CDR3 is 12 amino acids long. CDR1 and CDR2 (germline): SQVTM, ANQGSEA. V lost 5 bases and J lost 3, with 10 bases in between.

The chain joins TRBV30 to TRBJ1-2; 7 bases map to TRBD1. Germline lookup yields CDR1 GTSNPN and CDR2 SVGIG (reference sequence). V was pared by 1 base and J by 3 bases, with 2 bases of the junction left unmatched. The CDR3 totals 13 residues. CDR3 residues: CAWSDRGDYGYTF. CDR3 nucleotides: TGTGCCTGGAGTGACAGGGGTGACTATGGCTACACCTTC.

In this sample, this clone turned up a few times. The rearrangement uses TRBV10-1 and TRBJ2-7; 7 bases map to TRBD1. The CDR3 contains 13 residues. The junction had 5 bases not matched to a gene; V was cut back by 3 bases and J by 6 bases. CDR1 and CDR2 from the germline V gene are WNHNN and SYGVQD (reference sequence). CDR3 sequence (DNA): TGCGCCAGCAGTGACCCCAACAGGGGCGAGCAGTACTTC. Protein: CASSDPNRGEQYF.

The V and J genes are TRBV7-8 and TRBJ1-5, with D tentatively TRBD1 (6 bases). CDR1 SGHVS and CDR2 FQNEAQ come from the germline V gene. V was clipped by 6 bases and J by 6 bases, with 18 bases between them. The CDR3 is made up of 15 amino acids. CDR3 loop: CASRSDRTGGQPQHF. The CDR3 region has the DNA TGTGCCAGCAGGTCCGACAGGACGGGAGGTCAGCCCCAGCATTTT.

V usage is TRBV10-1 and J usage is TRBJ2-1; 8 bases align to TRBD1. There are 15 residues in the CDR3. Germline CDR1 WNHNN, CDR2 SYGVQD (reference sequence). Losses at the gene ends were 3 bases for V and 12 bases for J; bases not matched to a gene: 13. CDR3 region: CASSELQGGTSRQFF. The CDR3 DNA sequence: TGCGCCAGCAGTGAATTACAGGGGGGTACCTCGAGGCAGTTCTTC.

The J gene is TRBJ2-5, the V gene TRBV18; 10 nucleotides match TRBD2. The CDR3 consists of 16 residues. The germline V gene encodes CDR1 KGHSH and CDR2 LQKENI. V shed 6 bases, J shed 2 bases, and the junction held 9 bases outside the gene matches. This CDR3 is CASSWTSGNLQETQYF. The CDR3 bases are TGTGCCAGCTCCTGGACTAGCGGAAACTTGCAAGAGACCCAGTACTTC.

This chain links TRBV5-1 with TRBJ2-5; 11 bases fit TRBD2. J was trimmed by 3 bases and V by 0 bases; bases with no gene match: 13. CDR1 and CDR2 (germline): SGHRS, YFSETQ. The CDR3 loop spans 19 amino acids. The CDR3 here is CASSLVIAGGLGIEETQYF. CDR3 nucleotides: TGCGCCAGCAGCTTGGTAATAGCGGGGGGGCTGGGAATTGAAGAGACCCAGTACTTC. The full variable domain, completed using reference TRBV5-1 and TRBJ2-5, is KAGVTQTPRYLIKTRGQQVTLSCSPISGHRSVSWYQQTPGQGLQFLFEYFSETQRNKGNFPGRFSGRQFSNSRSEMNVSTLELGDSALYLCASSLVIAGGLGIEETQYFGPGTRLLVL.

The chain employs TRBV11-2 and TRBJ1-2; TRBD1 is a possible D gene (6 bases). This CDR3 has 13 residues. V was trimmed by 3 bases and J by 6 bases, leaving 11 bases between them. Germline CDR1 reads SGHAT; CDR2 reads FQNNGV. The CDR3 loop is CASSFNPGDGYTF. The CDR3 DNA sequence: TGTGCCAGCAGCTTCAACCCAGGGGATGGCTACACCTTC.

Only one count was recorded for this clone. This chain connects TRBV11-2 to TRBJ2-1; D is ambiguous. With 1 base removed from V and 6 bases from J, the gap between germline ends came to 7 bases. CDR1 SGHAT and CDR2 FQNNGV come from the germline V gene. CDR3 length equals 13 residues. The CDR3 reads CASSLVYGNEQFF. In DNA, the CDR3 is TGTGCCAGCAGCTTAGTGTACGGCAATGAGCAGTTCTTC.

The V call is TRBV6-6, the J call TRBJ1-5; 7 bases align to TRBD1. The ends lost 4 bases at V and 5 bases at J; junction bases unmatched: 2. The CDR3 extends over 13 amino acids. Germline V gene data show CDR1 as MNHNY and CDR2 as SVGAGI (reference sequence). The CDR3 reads CASSFDRDQPQHF. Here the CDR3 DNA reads TGTGCCAGCAGTTTCGACAGGGATCAGCCCCAGCATTTT.

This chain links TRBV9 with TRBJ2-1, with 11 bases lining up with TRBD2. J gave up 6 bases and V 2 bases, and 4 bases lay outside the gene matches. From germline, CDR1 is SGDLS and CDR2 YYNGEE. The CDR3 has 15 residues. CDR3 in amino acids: CASSVLGTSGNEQFF. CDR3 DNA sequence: TGTGCCAGCAGCGTTCTCGGGACTAGCGGCAATGAGCAGTTCTTC. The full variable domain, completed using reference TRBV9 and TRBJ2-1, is DSGVTQTPKHLITATGQRVTLRCSPRSGDLSVYWYQQSLDQGLQFLIQYYNGEERAKGNILERFSAQQFPDLHSELNLSSLELGDSALYFCASSVLGTSGNEQFFGPGTRLTVL.

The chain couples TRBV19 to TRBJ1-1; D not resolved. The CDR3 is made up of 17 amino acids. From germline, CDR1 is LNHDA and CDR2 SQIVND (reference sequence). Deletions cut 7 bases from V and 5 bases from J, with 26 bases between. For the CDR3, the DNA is TGTGCCAGTACCCCGACCGCAAGGGCGGGGTTTGGAACTGAAGCTTTCTTT. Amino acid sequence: CASTPTARAGFGTEAFF. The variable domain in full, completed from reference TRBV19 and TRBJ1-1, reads DGGITQSPKYLFRKEGQNVTLSCEQNLNHDAMYWYRQDPGQGLRLIYYSQIVNDFQKGDIAEGYSVSREKKESFPLTVTSAQKNPTAFYLCASTPTARAGFGTEAFFGQGTRLTVV.

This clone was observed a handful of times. The CDR3 protein is CASSSGQGSMKLFF. CDR3 DNA sequence: TGCGCCAGCAGCTCGGGCCAGGGGAGTATGAAACTGTTTTTT. The chain uses TRBV5-1 and TRBJ1-4, with a tentative D call TRBD1 (6 bases). The CDR3 is made up of 14 amino acids. CDR1 and CDR2 (germline): SGHRS, YFSETQ. V gave up 3 bases and J gave up 11 bases, with 17 bases separating them.

CDR3 nucleotide sequence: TGTGCCAGCAGCGTAGGGGGGAGGGGATCCCCCACAGATACGCAGTATTTT. Translating gives CASSVGGRGSPTDTQYF. V usage is TRBV9 and J usage is TRBJ2-3, with 7 bases matching TRBD2. The CDR3 extends over 17 amino acids. CDR1 is SGDLS, CDR2 YYNGEE, per germline. With V trimmed by 0 bases and J by 2 bases, 9 bases remained unmatched.

CDR3 DNA: TGTGCCAGCAGTGCCCTCGGGACAGGCAATCAGCCCCAGCATTTT. Protein: CASSALGTGNQPQHF. V is TRBV2 and J is TRBJ1-5; TRBD1 matches 7 bases. Germline trimming cut 4 bases from V and 2 bases from J; bases unmatched to any gene: 5. The germline V gene encodes CDR1 SNHLY and CDR2 FYNNEI. The CDR3 has 15 amino acids.

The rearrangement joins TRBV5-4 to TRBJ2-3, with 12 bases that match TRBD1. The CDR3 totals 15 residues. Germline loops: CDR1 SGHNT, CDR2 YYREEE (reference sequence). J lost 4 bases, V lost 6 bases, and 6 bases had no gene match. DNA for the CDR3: TGTGCCAGCACCTGGGACAGGGGGCTCCCAGATACGCAGTATTTT. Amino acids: CASTWDRGLPDTQYF.

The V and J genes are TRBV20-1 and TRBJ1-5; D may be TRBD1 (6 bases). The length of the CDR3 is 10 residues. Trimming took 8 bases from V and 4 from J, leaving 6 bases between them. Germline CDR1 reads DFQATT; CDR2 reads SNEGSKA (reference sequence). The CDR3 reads CSTGNQPQHF. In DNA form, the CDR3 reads TGCAGTACAGGGAATCAGCCCCAGCATTTT.

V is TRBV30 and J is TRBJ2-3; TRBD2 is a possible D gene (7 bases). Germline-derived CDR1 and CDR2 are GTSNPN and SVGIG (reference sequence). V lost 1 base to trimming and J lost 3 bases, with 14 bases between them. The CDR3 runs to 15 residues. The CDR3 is CAWSGQGRGTDTQYF. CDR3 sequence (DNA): TGTGCCTGGAGTGGGCAGGGGAGGGGGACAGATACGCAGTATTTT.

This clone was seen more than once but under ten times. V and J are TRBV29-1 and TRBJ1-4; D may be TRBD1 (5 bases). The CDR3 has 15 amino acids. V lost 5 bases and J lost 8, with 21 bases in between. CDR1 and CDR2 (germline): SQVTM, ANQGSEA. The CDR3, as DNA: TGCAGCGTTCCAGCCCTGGGGGGGTTAGACGAAAAACTGTTTTTT. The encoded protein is CSVPALGGLDEKLFF.